This T cell receptor beta chain was sequenced for a study of CD8 T cells in Susac syndrome. RNA in amounts of roughly 0.5 to 1 ug was reverse transcribed with random hexamers. By means of immunoSEQ multiplex PCR, TCR beta CDR3 spanning 54 Vbeta and 13 Jbeta underwent amplification. One entry per CDR3 protein, called by TCRdb with MiXCR from the immunoSEQ multiplex PCR reads. The data show under 200,000 distinct CDR3 sequences, approximately 95% seen once. The germline V and J ends were trimmed by 0 bases and 7 bases, with 13 bases remaining between them. Germline CDR1 LGHDT, CDR2 YNNKEL (reference sequence). The CDR3 length is 15 residues.

The chain joins TRBV3-1 to TRBJ2-1; maybe TRBD1 (6 bases). The TCR sequence derives from a human donor with Susac syndrome. The sample was CD4+ T cells from PBMCs. The CDR3 nucleotides are TGTGCCAGCAGCCAAGAAGGGAGCAGGGGAAATGAGCAGTTCTTC. The encoded protein is CASSQEGSRGNEQFF.